The rows below give T cell receptor beta chains drawn from one sample of a study of T cell repertoires in cytomegalovirus infection. One entry per CDR3 protein, called by TCRdb with MiXCR from the reads. The table shows hundreds of thousands of distinct CDR3 sequences, with roughly 33% occurring only once. These TCRs' antigens remain unknown. The sample here was cultured PBMCs, taken from culture after CMV antigen stimulation. The receptors stem from a human donor in good health (CMV status not recorded). Some clones in this sample may be carry-over from other donors' samples. CDR3s include the opening cysteine and the closing phenylalanine or tryptophan. The D gene is left open where the match is weak. Clone size is stated in some rows and not others, as once, few, many or a class when expanded.

size	D	V	J	CDR3	DNA
NA	TRBD2	TRBV5-1	TRBJ2-3	CASSTSPLAGVTDTQYF	TGCGCCAGCAGCACCTCCCCCCTAGCGGGAGTGACAGATACGCAGTATTTT
NA	TRBD1	TRBV12-3/TRBV12-4	TRBJ2-1	CASKNIPGTGNNEQFF	TGTGCCAGCAAAAACATCCCCGGGACAGGGAATAATGAGCAGTTCTTC
NA	TRBD1	TRBV7-8	TRBJ2-1	CASSLPGGQSAAVSYNEQFF	TGTGCCAGCAGCCTGCCAGGGGGCCAATCTGCGGCTGTCTCCTACAATGAGCAGTTCTTC
few	NA	TRBV7-2	TRBJ2-7	CASIDSYEQYF	TGTGCCAGCATCGACAGCTACGAGCAGTACTTC
NA	NA	TRBV5-6	TRBJ2-1	CASRVRDSYNEQFF	TGTGCCAGCAGGGTCCGGGACTCCTACAATGAGCAGTTCTTC
NA	TRBD1	TRBV19	TRBJ2-7	CASSIRDRHYEQYF	TGTGCCAGTAGTATCCGGGACAGACACTACGAGCAGTACTTC
NA	NA	TRBV20-1	TRBJ1-2	CSASNGGMAGYGYTF	TGCAGTGCTAGTAATGGTGGCATGGCGGGCTATGGCTACACCTTC
few	TRBD1	TRBV6-2/TRBV6-3	TRBJ2-7	CASSYSSTGDTYEQYF	TGTGCCAGCAGTTACTCAAGTACAGGGGACACCTACGAGCAGTACTTC
NA	NA	TRBV6-2/TRBV6-3	TRBJ2-6	CASSSGPKMVASGANVLTF	TGTGCCAGCAGTTCCGGGCCAAAGATGGTGGCCTCTGGGGCCAACGTCCTGACTTTC
few	NA	TRBV7-9	TRBJ2-2	CASSGGTGNTGELFF	TGTGCCAGCAGCGGGGGGACTGGGAACACCGGGGAGCTGTTTTTT
few	NA	TRBV27	TRBJ2-3	CASRPSGGTQYF	TGTGCCAGCAGGCCCTCCGGTGGTACGCAGTATTTT
many	NA	TRBV7-2	TRBJ2-7	CASSWASSYEQYF	TGTGCCAGCAGCTGGGCCAGCTCCTACGAGCAGTACTTC
few	NA	TRBV12-5	TRBJ2-7	CASGQRRKQELSYEQYF	TGTGCTAGTGGTCAAAGACGAAAACAGGAGCTATCCTACGAGCAGTACTTC
few	NA	TRBV5-6	TRBJ1-1	CASSKRPEKRTEAFF	TGTGCCAGCAGCAAGCGACCCGAAAAAAGGACTGAAGCTTTCTTT
few	NA	TRBV5-4	TRBJ2-7	CASSFGKQYEQYF	TGTGCCAGCAGCTTCGGCAAACAGTACGAGCAGTACTTC
NA	TRBD1	TRBV7-2	TRBJ1-5	CASSRGQGLLSNQPQHF	TGTGCCAGCAGCCGCGGACAGGGCCTCCTAAGCAATCAGCCCCAGCATTTT
many	NA	TRBV7-2	TRBJ1-1	CASSPNQGMNTEAFF	TGTGCCAGCAGCCCGAACCAAGGGATGAACACTGAAGCTTTCTTT
few	TRBD2	TRBV5-5	TRBJ2-1	CASRPTGLATLQFF	TGTGCCAGCAGACCGACGGGACTAGCCACTCTGCAGTTCTTC
many	NA	TRBV7-2	TRBJ1-2	CASSPSPPGYGSGYTF	TGTGCCAGCAGCCCCTCACCCCCAGGGTATGGCTCTGGCTACACCTTC
NA	TRBD2	TRBV5-1	TRBJ2-3	CASSLVGLAALPVDTQYF	TGCGCCAGCAGCTTGGTGGGACTAGCGGCTCTGCCAGTGGATACGCAGTATTTT
few	NA	TRBV12-3/TRBV12-4	TRBJ2-7	CASSRPALGREQYF	TGTGCCAGCAGCCGTCCAGCCCTAGGACGCGAGCAGTACTTC
NA	NA	TRBV20-1	TRBJ2-1	CSAHMGRDEQFF	TGCAGTGCCCACATGGGGCGGGATGAGCAGTTCTTC
NA	NA	TRBV29-1	TRBJ2-1	CSARQWGKEQFF	TGCAGCGCACGACAGTGGGGAAAGGAGCAGTTCTTC
NA	TRBD2	TRBV6-2/TRBV6-3	TRBJ2-1	CASSRRDYSYNEQFF	TGTGCCAGCAGTAGACGGGACTACTCCTACAATGAGCAGTTCTTC
NA	NA	TRBV19	TRBJ1-1	CASSIRRLLDTEAFF	TGTGCCAGTAGTATTCGGAGGTTGTTGGACACTGAAGCTTTCTTT
few	NA	TRBV4-3	TRBJ2-3	CASSQERVLTDTQYF	TGCGCCAGCAGCCAAGAGAGAGTTCTCACAGATACGCAGTATTTT
few	NA	TRBV28	TRBJ2-4	CASSPPAKNIQYF	TGTGCCAGCAGTCCACCAGCCAAAAACATTCAGTACTTC
NA	TRBD2	TRBV6-5	TRBJ2-1	CASRREGGGTHNEQFF	TGTGCCAGCCGCCGGGAGGGGGGCGGGACGCACAATGAGCAGTTCTTC
few	TRBD2	TRBV12-3/TRBV12-4	TRBJ2-1	CASSRPGGSYNEQFF	TGTGCCAGCAGCCGTCCGGGGGGTTCCTACAATGAGCAGTTCTTC
NA	NA	TRBV18	TRBJ1-1	CASSLTAEPSTEAFF	TGTGCCAGCTCACTAACCGCTGAACCTTCGACTGAAGCTTTCTTT
NA	NA	TRBV5-4	TRBJ1-5	CASSFHGGGQPQHF	TGTGCCAGCAGCTTTCATGGGGGCGGTCAGCCCCAGCATTTT
NA	TRBD1	TRBV5-1	TRBJ1-1	CASSLQGIEVAFF	TGCGCCAGCAGCCTACAGGGGATTGAAGTAGCTTTCTTT